These T cell receptor beta chains were read from a single sample in a study of T cells in Graves' hyperthyroidism and ophthalmopathy. One entry per CDR3 protein results from TCRdb running MiXCR on the multiplex PCR reads. Found here are hundreds of thousands of distinct CDR3 sequences, 38% of them singletons; the top ten hold approximately 8.7%. Material: blood. These receptors were obtained from a man younger than 35 with Graves' hyperthyroidism. Both conserved end residues are part of each CDR3.

j_gene | v_gene | len | CDR3aa
TRBJ2-2 | TRBV12-3/TRBV12-4 | 15 | CASSGGLGGTGELFF
TRBJ1-6 | TRBV28 | 15 | CASSSREQPNSPLHF
TRBJ1-5 | TRBV19 | 13 | CASTRDRNQPQHF
TRBJ2-3 | TRBV2 | 14 | CASRQGAGTDTQYF
TRBJ1-4 | TRBV6-5 | 16 | CASSYRTGATNEKLIF
TRBJ2-1 | TRBV24-1 | 13 | CATSVSQYNEQFF
TRBJ2-2 | TRBV7-9 | 14 | CAVLWWKGTGELFF
TRBJ2-7 | TRBV7-2 | 13 | CASSPSWAGEQYF
TRBJ2-2 | TRBV10-2 | 17 | CASKAAVGGGANGELFF
TRBJ2-6 | TRBV15 | 18 | CATSRARISGHRANVLTF
TRBJ1-5 | TRBV2 | 15 | CASSEDSRYGLPQHF
TRBJ2-7 | TRBV20-1 | 12 | CSASGGGYEQYF
TRBJ1-1 | TRBV5-8 | 13 | CASERTGDTEAFF
TRBJ1-1 | TRBV12-3/TRBV12-4 | 12 | CASPKQGIGAFF
TRBJ2-7 | TRBV15 | 15 | CATSRDGTGTYEQYF
TRBJ1-1 | TRBV15 | 14 | CATSREAGDTEAFF
TRBJ2-7 | TRBV7-2 | 15 | CASSQRVGTSYEQYF
TRBJ1-3 | TRBV12-3/TRBV12-4 | 16 | CASSIRDVFSGNTIYF